The 22 T cell receptor beta chains below come from one sample, sequenced in a study of blood T cell repertoires in COVID-19. Method: immunoSEQ multiplex PCR; TCRdb's copy keeps in-frame clones and lacks some. This table has approximately 280,000 clones, roughly 86% appearing once. The sample comprised peripheral blood. Every receptor here comes from a man between 18 and 29 years old with active or convalescent COVID-19.

The chain is built from TRBV4-3 and TRBJ2-7; TRBD1 aligns across 8 bases. V shed 5 bases, J shed 2 bases, and the junction held 5 bases outside the gene matches. Germline V CDR1 and CDR2: LGHNA, YSLEER. This CDR3 comprises 14 residues. This CDR3 reads CASSSGTGTYEQYF. The CDR3 DNA sequence: TGCGCCAGCAGCTCCGGGACAGGCACCTACGAGCAGTACTTC.

V is TRBV4-1 and J is TRBJ2-5; possibly TRBD2 for D (6 bases). V was shortened by 1 base and J by 2 bases, with 11 bases between the two germline ends. Germline V gene data show CDR1 as MGHRA and CDR2 as YSYEKL. This CDR3 region has 15 residues. CDR3 sequence reads: CASSQGDWGQETQYF. CDR3 coding DNA: TGCGCCAGCAGCCAAGGGGACTGGGGACAAGAGACCCAGTACTTC.

The chain employs TRBV6-6 and TRBJ1-6, with 10 bases that match TRBD1. The V and J ends lost 5 bases and 10 bases, in that order; junction bases with no gene match: 11. The CDR3 contains 16 residues. Per germline, CDR1 MNHNY and CDR2 SVGAGI (reference sequence). The CDR3 DNA reads as TGTGCCAGCAGTCGACAGGGGGCAGGGGTCAACTCACCCCTCCACTTT. It specifies CASSRQGAGVNSPLHF.

The V gene is TRBV6-5, the J gene TRBJ2-1; D unresolved. CDR3 length: 13 residues. V lost 6 bases and J lost 6, with 12 bases in between. The germline gives CDR1 MNHEY, CDR2 SVGAGI. The CDR3 bases are TGTGCCAGCAGCGGTCGTCCCTCCAATGAGCAGTTCTTC. Translation gives CASSGRPSNEQFF.

The chain uses TRBV13 and TRBJ2-1, with 10 bases identical to TRBD2. The germline V gene encodes CDR1 PRHDT and CDR2 FYEKMQ (reference sequence). The junction had 9 bases not matched to a gene; V was cut back by 4 bases and J by 0 bases. The CDR3 extends over 18 amino acids. The CDR3, as DNA: TGTGCCAGCAGCTCCCGTTCTAGCGGGGGCGGCTCCTACAATGAGCAGTTCTTC. This sequence encodes CASSSRSSGGGSYNEQFF.

This chain joins TRBV6-5 and TRBJ2-2; D may be TRBD1 (7 bases). The CDR3 has 14 amino acids. Germline values: CDR1 MNHEY, CDR2 SVGAGI. Between the trimmed V and J ends, which lost 6 bases and 4 bases, there was a span of 12 bases. This chain's CDR3 is CASSPQGGTGELFF. CDR3 DNA sequence: TGTGCCAGCAGCCCCCAGGGGGGCACCGGGGAGCTGTTTTTT.

The chain combines TRBV4-1 with TRBJ1-4; no firm D call. CDR3 length: 13 amino acids. V gave up 1 base and J gave up 8 bases, with 8 bases separating them. Germline V CDR1 and CDR2: MGHRA, YSYEKL. CDR3 bases: TGCGCCAGCAGCCAAGGACTTGTGGAAAAACTGTTTTTT. Protein: CASSQGLVEKLFF.

The rearrangement joins TRBV15 to TRBJ2-1, with 8 bases matching TRBD1. The CDR3 runs 16 residues. V lost 3 bases, J lost 4 bases, and 8 bases stayed unmatched. Germline assignment: CDR1 LNHNV and CDR2 YYDKDF (reference sequence). The DNA for the CDR3 is TGTGCCACCAGCAGTGAGGACAGGGATATATACAATGAGCAGTTCTTC. Translated, it gives CATSSEDRDIYNEQFF.

The V and J genes are TRBV10-3 and TRBJ2-7, with D maybe TRBD1 (6 bases). Germline loops: CDR1 ENHRY, CDR2 SYGVKD. The CDR3 is 16 amino acids. V shed 6 bases and J shed 3 bases, with 21 bases lying between them. The CDR3 region is CAISHWGVGGHYEQYF. DNA for the CDR3: TGTGCCATCAGCCACTGGGGAGTAGGGGGTCACTACGAGCAGTACTTC.

CDR3 loop: CASSRPGQGYEQYF. The CDR3 DNA reads as TGTGCCAGTAGTAGACCGGGACAGGGTTACGAGCAGTACTTC. The chain recombines TRBV19 with TRBJ2-7; 9 bases map to TRBD1. V shed 4 bases and J 4 bases; nucleotides not matched to a gene: 5. The CDR3 length is 14 residues. Looked up from germline, CDR1 is LNHDA and CDR2 is SQIVND (reference sequence).

The gene calls are TRBV2 and TRBJ2-1; D is uncertain. V dropped 3 bases and J dropped 0 bases, with 9 bases sitting between them. The CDR3 is 15 residues long. CDR1 is SNHLY and CDR2 is FYNNEI in the germline V gene. The CDR3 DNA is TGTGCCAGCAGTGAGTGGTCGAGCTCCTACAATGAGCAGTTCTTC. Amino acid sequence: CASSEWSSSYNEQFF.

This chain joins TRBV2 and TRBJ1-1; D is undetermined. CDR3 length: 13 residues. V lost 6 bases and J 13 bases, leaving 21 bases between the germline ends. Germline values: CDR1 SNHLY, CDR2 FYNNEI. CDR3 coding DNA: TGTGCCAGCAGGCCAGCGTTTCGGTCCCGTAGTTTCTTT. Translated: CASRPAFRSRSFF.

The chain couples TRBV7-2 to TRBJ1-1; the match to TRBD1 covers 7 bases. The CDR3 is made up of 13 amino acids. Unmatched junction bases numbered 0, after V lost 4 bases and J lost 1 base. The germline V gene has CDR1 SGHTA and CDR2 FQGNSA. DNA of the CDR3: TGTGCCAGCAGCTCAGGGGGGAACACTGAAGCTTTCTTT. Its translation: CASSSGGNTEAFF.

The sample holds a few counts of this clone. The chain uses TRBV14 and TRBJ2-3; D is ambiguous. In germline, CDR1 is SGHDN, CDR2 FVKESK. V was cut by 0 bases and J by 5 bases, with 9 bases left in between. The CDR3 totals 14 residues. The CDR3 spells CASSQEGTVDTQYF. In DNA, the CDR3 is TGTGCCAGCAGCCAAGAGGGCACGGTAGATACGCAGTATTTT. Supplemented by reference TRBV14 and TRBJ2-3, the full variable domain reads EAGVTQFPSHSVIEKGQTVTLRCDPISGHDNLYWYRRVMGKEIKFLLHFVKESKQDESGMPNNRFLAERTGGTYSTLKVQPAELEDSGVYFCASSQEGTVDTQYFGPGTRLTVL.

This clone is a singleton in its sample. This chain connects TRBV7-2 to TRBJ1-2; 7 nucleotides align to TRBD1. CDR1 SGHTA and CDR2 FQGNSA come from the germline V gene. The CDR3 runs to 14 residues. Germline trimming cut 7 bases from V and 3 bases from J; bases unmatched to any gene: 8. This chain's CDR3 is CASTLAGGDYGYTF. Here the CDR3 DNA reads TGTGCCAGCACCCTAGCAGGGGGGGACTATGGCTACACCTTC.

The chain has TRBV9 and TRBJ1-2; D might be TRBD1 (6 bases). The CDR3 length is 10 residues. V shed 8 bases and J shed 8 bases, with 10 bases lying between them. CDR1 and CDR2 (germline): SGDLS, YYNGEE. Written as DNA, the CDR3 is TGTGCCAGTACAGGGAGAGGCTACACCTTC. This translates into CASTGRGYTF.

The chain uses TRBV3-1 (or the pseudogene TRBV3-2) and TRBJ1-6; 7 nucleotides align to TRBD1. V shed 0 bases and J 6 bases; nucleotides not matched to a gene: 5. CDR1 and CDR2 (germline): LGHDT, YNNKEL (reference sequence). This CDR3 spans 16 amino acids. CDR3 residues: CASSQERQGVNSPLHF. In nucleotides, the CDR3 is TGTGCCAGCAGCCAAGAGCGCCAGGGGGTTAATTCACCCCTCCACTTT.

The chain employs TRBV25-1 and TRBJ2-3, with TRBD2 matching 10 bases. Per germline, CDR1 MGHDK and CDR2 SYGVNS. The CDR3 contains 15 residues. J gave up 1 base and V 11 bases, and 9 bases lay outside the gene matches. The CDR3: CAASERGGGTDTQYF. CDR3 coding DNA: TGTGCCGCTTCCGAGCGGGGGGGAGGCACAGATACGCAGTATTTT.

This clone has a single count. The chain combines TRBV11-2 with TRBJ2-1; possible D gene TRBD1, 5 bases. CDR1 is SGHAT, CDR2 FQNNGV, per germline. Trimming left V 8 bases short and J 6 bases short, with 11 bases between. The CDR3 spans 12 residues. The CDR3 sequence is CASQGVRNEQFF. In DNA form, the CDR3 reads TGTGCCAGCCAAGGGGTTCGCAATGAGCAGTTCTTC.

This chain links TRBV4-1 with TRBJ1-5; no clear D. This CDR3 region has 14 residues. From germline, CDR1 is MGHRA and CDR2 YSYEKL. V gave up 1 base and J gave up 7 bases, with 11 bases separating them. The CDR3 sequence: CASSQVVSVQPQHF. Written as DNA, the CDR3 is TGCGCCAGCAGCCAAGTGGTTTCGGTCCAGCCCCAGCATTTT.

The chain is built from TRBV5-6 and TRBJ2-7; 9 nucleotides agree with TRBD1. In germline, CDR1 is SGHDT, CDR2 YYEEEE. The junction had 7 bases not matched to a gene; V was cut back by 3 bases and J by 3 bases. The CDR3 consists of 15 residues. CDR3 nucleotides: TGTGCCAGCAGCTCGGCGGGACAGGGAAACTACGAGCAGTACTTC. Translating it yields CASSSAGQGNYEQYF.

V and J are TRBV2 and TRBJ2-7; a possible D gene is TRBD1 (5 bases). Trimming took off 1 base at V and 2 bases at J, with 12 bases between the two ends. Germline V lookup: CDR1 SNHLY, CDR2 FYNNEI. This CDR3 region has 15 residues. The CDR3 region is CASSEGQGPTYEQYF. The CDR3 nucleotides are TGTGCCAGCAGTGAAGGCCAGGGCCCCACCTACGAGCAGTACTTC.